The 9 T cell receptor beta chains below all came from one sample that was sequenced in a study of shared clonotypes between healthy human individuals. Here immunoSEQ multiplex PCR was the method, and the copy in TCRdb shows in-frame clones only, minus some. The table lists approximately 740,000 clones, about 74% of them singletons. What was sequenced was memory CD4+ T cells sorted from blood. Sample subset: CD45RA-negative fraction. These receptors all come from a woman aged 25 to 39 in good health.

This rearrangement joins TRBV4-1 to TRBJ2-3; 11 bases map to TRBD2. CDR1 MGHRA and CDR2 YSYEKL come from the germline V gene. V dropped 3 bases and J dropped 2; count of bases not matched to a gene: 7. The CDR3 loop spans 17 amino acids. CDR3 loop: CASSQASGRSYTDTQYF. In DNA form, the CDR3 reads TGCGCCAGCAGCCAGGCTAGCGGGAGGTCCTACACAGATACGCAGTATTTT.

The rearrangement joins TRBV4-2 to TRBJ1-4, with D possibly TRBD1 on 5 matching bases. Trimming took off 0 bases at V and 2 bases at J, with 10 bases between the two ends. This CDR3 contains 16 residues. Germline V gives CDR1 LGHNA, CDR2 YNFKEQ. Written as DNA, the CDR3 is TGTGCCAGCAGCCAAGATGGGGGAAGGACTAATGAAAAACTGTTTTTT. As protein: CASSQDGGRTNEKLFF.

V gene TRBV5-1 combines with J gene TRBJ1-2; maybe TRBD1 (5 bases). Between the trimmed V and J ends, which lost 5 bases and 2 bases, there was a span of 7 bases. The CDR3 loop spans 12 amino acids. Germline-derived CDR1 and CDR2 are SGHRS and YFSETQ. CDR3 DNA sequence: TGCGCCAGCAGTCGGGGGAACTATGGCTACACCTTC. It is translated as CASSRGNYGYTF.

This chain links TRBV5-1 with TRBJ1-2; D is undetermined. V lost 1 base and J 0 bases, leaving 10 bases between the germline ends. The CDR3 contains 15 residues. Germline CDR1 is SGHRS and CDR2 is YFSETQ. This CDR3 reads CASSLRAEANYGYTF. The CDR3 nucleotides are TGCGCCAGCAGCTTGCGGGCAGAAGCTAACTATGGCTACACCTTC.

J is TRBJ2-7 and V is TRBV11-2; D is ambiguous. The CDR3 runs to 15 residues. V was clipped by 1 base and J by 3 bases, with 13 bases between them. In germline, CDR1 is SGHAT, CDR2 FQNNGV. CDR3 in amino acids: CASSLGAAFYYEQYF. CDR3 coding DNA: TGTGCCAGCAGCTTAGGGGCGGCCTTTTACTACGAGCAGTACTTC. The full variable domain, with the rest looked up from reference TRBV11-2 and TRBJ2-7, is EAGVAQSPRYKIIEKRQSVAFWCNPISGHATLYWYQQILGQGPKLLIQFQNNGVVDDSQLPKDRFSAERLKGVDSTLKIQPAKLEDSAVYLCASSLGAAFYYEQYFGPGTRLTVT.

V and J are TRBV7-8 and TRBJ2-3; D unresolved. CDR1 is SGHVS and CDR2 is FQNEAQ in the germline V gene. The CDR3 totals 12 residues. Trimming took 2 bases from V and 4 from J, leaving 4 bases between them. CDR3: CASSLQPDTQYF. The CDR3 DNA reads TGTGCCAGCAGCTTACAACCAGATACGCAGTATTTT. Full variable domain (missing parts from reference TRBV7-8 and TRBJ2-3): GAGVSQSPRYKVAKRGQDVALRCDPISGHVSLFWYQQALGQGPEFLTYFQNEAQLDKSGLPSDRFFAERPEGSVSTLKIQRTQQEDSAVYLCASSLQPDTQYFGPGTRLTVL.

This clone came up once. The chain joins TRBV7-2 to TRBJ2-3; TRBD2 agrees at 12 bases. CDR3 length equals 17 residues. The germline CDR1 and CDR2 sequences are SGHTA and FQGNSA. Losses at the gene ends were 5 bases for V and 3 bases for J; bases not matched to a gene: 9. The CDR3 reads CASSLTLAGGGTDTQYF. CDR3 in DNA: TGTGCCAGCAGCCTTACGCTAGCGGGAGGGGGAACAGATACGCAGTATTTT.

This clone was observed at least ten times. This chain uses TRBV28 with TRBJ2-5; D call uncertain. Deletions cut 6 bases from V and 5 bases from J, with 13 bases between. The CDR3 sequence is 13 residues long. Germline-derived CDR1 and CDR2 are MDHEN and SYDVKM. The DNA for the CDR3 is TGTGCCAGCAGCCGGATTTTCCCCGAGACCCAGTACTTC. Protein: CASSRIFPETQYF.

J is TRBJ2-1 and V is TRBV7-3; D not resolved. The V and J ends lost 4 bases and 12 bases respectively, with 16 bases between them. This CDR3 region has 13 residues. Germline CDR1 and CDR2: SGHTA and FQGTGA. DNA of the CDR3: TGTGCCAGCAGCTCCCCCTCCGACAACGGGCAGTTCTTC. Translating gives CASSSPSDNGQFF. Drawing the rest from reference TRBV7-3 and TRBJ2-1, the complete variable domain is GAGVSQTPSNKVTEKGKYVELRCDPISGHTALYWYRQSLGQGPEFLIYFQGTGAADDSGLPNDRFFAVRPEGSVSTLKIQRTERGDSAVYLCASSSPSDNGQFFGPGTRLTVL.